This is a list of T cell receptor beta chains from one sample in a study of CD8+CD57+ T cells in acquired aplastic anemia. TCRdb analysed the reads with MiXCR anew, one entry per CDR3 protein. Of about 130,000 distinct CDR3 sequences in the sample, around 48% were seen once. Specimen: sorted CD4+, CD8+, or CD8+CD57+ T cells (not recorded which) from PBMCs. The receptor set was obtained from a human donor in good health, serving as a control. CDR3s include the opening cysteine and the closing phenylalanine or tryptophan. A D gene is named only where the DNA matches it firmly. Clone size is not always given. Where it is, it says once, few, many or a class for expanded clones.

clone_size,j_call,v_call,d_call,cdr3_aa,cdr3_nt
-,TRBJ1-1,TRBV19,-,CASMASGGTEAFF,TGTGCCAGTATGGCAAGTGGGGGGACTGAAGCTTTCTTT
many,TRBJ1-2,TRBV5-8,TRBD1,CASSPDPTGEYGYTF,TGTGCCAGCAGCCCGGACCCGACAGGGGAATATGGCTACACCTTC
-,TRBJ2-3,TRBV2,TRBD2,CASSALAGSDTQYF,TGTGCCAGCAGTGCACTAGCGGGGTCAGATACGCAGTATTTT
-,TRBJ1-2,TRBV15,TRBD1,CATSRRQGYGYTF,TGTGCCACCAGCAGGCGACAGGGGTATGGCTACACCTTC
-,TRBJ2-3,TRBV15,-,CATSVPGQITDTQYF,TGTGCCACCAGCGTTCCGGGCCAGATCACAGATACGCAGTATTTT
few,TRBJ2-5,TRBV14,-,CASSQARISRRETQYF,TGTGCCAGCAGCCAAGCAAGGATTAGCCGACGAGAGACCCAGTACTTC
-,TRBJ1-6,TRBV7-9,-,CASSLEVGWSPLHF,TGTGCCAGCAGCTTAGAGGTGGGTTGGTCACCCCTCCACTTT
-,TRBJ1-1,TRBV30,-,CAWSAGGDRADTEAFF,TGTGCCTGGAGTGCGGGAGGGGATAGAGCGGACACTGAAGCTTTCTTT
-,TRBJ1-1,TRBV18,-,CASSSTSNTEALF,TGTGCCAGCTCATCGACATCGAACACTGAAGCTCTCTTT
many,TRBJ2-1,TRBV4-3,TRBD2,CASSQDWGASGGNEQFF,TGCGCCAGCAGCCAAGATTGGGGGGCTAGCGGGGGTAATGAGCAGTTCTTC
-,TRBJ1-6,TRBV9,TRBD1,CASSPRQGMNSPLHF,TGTGCCAGCAGCCCGAGACAGGGTATGAATTCACCCCTCCACTTT
many,TRBJ1-2,TRBV3-1,TRBD1,CASSQTGIGGYTF,TGTGCCAGCAGCCAGACAGGGATCGGCGGCTACACCTTC
-,TRBJ2-3,TRBV25-1,TRBD1,CASSERDSQDTQYF,TGTGCCAGCAGTGAAAGGGACAGCCAAGATACGCAGTATTTT
-,TRBJ1-3,TRBV20-1,TRBD1,CSALQGAGNTIYF,TGCAGTGCTCTCCAGGGGGCAGGAAACACCATATATTTT
-,TRBJ2-7,TRBV7-4,TRBD2,CASSPGTSAYEQYF,TGTGCCAGCAGCCCCGGGACTAGCGCCTACGAGCAGTACTTC
-,TRBJ2-2,TRBV20-1,TRBD2,CSARGDSGGDTGELFF,TGCAGTGCTAGAGGGGATAGCGGGGGGGACACCGGGGAGCTGTTTTTT
many,TRBJ1-5,TRBV11-2,TRBD1,CASSLTGGSGNQPQHF,TGTGCCAGCAGCTTGACAGGGGGCTCGGGCAATCAGCCCCAGCATTTT
many,TRBJ2-5,TRBV4-2,TRBD2,CASSQARQSGSNQAETQYF,TGTGCCAGCAGCCAAGCCCGCCAAAGCGGGAGCAACCAGGCAGAGACCCAGTACTTC
-,TRBJ2-6,TRBV24-1,-,CATSDSGANVLTF,TGTGCCACCAGTGACTCTGGGGCCAACGTCCTGACTTTC
-,TRBJ2-5,TRBV15,-,CATSRVGDIQETQYF,TGTGCCACCAGCAGAGTAGGGGACATCCAAGAGACCCAGTACTTC
many,TRBJ2-3,TRBV20-1,TRBD2,CSASLISGAPRGDTQYF,TGCAGTGCTAGTTTGATTAGCGGGGCCCCGCGGGGAGATACGCAGTATTTT
-,TRBJ1-2,TRBV6-1,TRBD1,CASNPVGTGGNYGGYTF,TGTGCCAGCAACCCCGTTGGGACAGGGGGCAATTATGGTGGCTACACCTTC
-,TRBJ1-2,TRBV10-3,-,CAISESHGNYGYTF,TGTGCCATCAGTGAGTCACACGGTAACTATGGCTACACCTTC
-,TRBJ2-1,TRBV10-3,-,CAISGTNNEQFF,TGTGCCATCAGCGGGACGAACAATGAGCAGTTCTTC
-,TRBJ1-5,TRBV15,-,CATSRDPGSQPQHF,TGTGCCACCAGCAGAGATCCTGGGAGTCAGCCCCAGCATTTT
once,TRBJ2-3,TRBV7-2,-,CATQPGAGSNTQYF,TGTGCCACCCAACCCGGGGCCGGATCGAATACGCAGTATTTT
medium-sized,TRBJ1-6,TRBV20-1,TRBD1,CSATPGQHPNSPLHF,TGCAGTGCTACCCCGGGACAGCACCCGAATTCACCCCTCCACTTT
many,TRBJ1-2,TRBV12-3/TRBV12-4,-,CASRASQGSYGYTF,TGTGCCAGCAGAGCCTCTCAGGGATCCTATGGCTACACCTTC
-,TRBJ1-2,TRBV2,-,CASSVAGGVMAGYTF,TGTGCCAGCAGCGTAGCCGGAGGGGTTATGGCTGGCTACACCTTC
many,TRBJ2-2,TRBV7-3,-,CASSLGGNTGELFF,TGTGCCAGCAGCTTAGGAGGGAACACCGGGGAGCTGTTTTTT
few,TRBJ2-2,TRBV7-6,-,CASSSGTRRTGELFF,TGTGCCAGCAGCTCGGGGACAAGAAGGACCGGGGAGCTGTTTTTT
-,TRBJ1-6,TRBV25-1,-,CASSQDPGDSSPLHF,TGTGCCAGCAGCCAAGATCCTGGAGACAGTTCACCCCTCCACTTT
-,TRBJ1-5,TRBV20-1,TRBD1,CSARKGGTGANQPQHF,TGCAGTGCTAGAAAAGGGGGGACAGGGGCCAATCAGCCCCAGCATTTT
many,TRBJ2-3,TRBV20-1,TRBD2,CSAWTSGNTDTQYF,TGCAGTGCTTGGACTAGCGGGAACACAGATACGCAGTATTTT
-,TRBJ2-7,TRBV25-1,-,CASSVLTTVSEQYF,TGTGCCAGCAGTGTCCTTACCACGGTCTCCGAGCAGTACTTC
many,TRBJ2-7,TRBV20-1,-,CSALLGGSYEQYF,TGCAGTGCTCTCCTCGGGGGCTCCTACGAGCAGTACTTC
-,TRBJ1-4,TRBV6-5,-,CASSLAGYNMFF,TGTGCCAGCAGTTTGGCAGGATACAACATGTTTTTT
-,TRBJ2-7,TRBV7-3,-,CASSLSGAGPYEQYF,TGTGCCAGCAGCTTATCGGGGGCAGGCCCCTACGAGCAGTACTTC
-,TRBJ2-7,TRBV2,TRBD1,CASRPGQTLGVNEQYF,TGTGCCAGCAGGCCGGGACAGACTCTCGGGGTCAACGAGCAGTACTTC
-,TRBJ1-2,TRBV4-1,TRBD1,CASSQGFGGGGPSGYTF,TGCGCCAGCAGCCAAGGATTTGGAGGGGGCGGTCCAAGTGGCTACACCTTC
-,TRBJ2-5,TRBV19,-,CASSLYPEKTQYF,TGTGCCAGCAGCTTGTACCCGGAGAAGACCCAGTACTTC
-,TRBJ1-4,TRBV14,-,CASSQDLLGKLFF,TGTGCCAGCAGCCAAGATCTTTTGGGGAAACTGTTTTTT
many,TRBJ1-1,TRBV7-9,-,CASSLSGTMNTEAFF,TGTGCCAGCAGCTTATCCGGGACAATGAACACTGAAGCTTTCTTT
many,TRBJ2-2,TRBV7-2,TRBD2,CASSLASGGALRTGELFF,TGTGCCAGCAGCTTAGCTAGCGGGGGGGCTCTAAGGACCGGGGAGCTGTTTTTT
many,TRBJ1-5,TRBV2,-,CASSDGGLSNQPQHF,TGTGCCAGCAGTGACGGGGGCCTAAGCAATCAGCCCCAGCATTTT
many,TRBJ2-3,TRBV19,-,CASSADNTDTQYF,TGTGCCAGTAGTGCGGACAACACAGATACGCAGTATTTT
-,TRBJ2-7,TRBV11-1,-,CASSPISGTAAYEQYF,TGTGCCAGCAGCCCCATCAGCGGGACAGCAGCCTACGAGCAGTACTTC
-,TRBJ2-7,TRBV2,TRBD2,CASIRGLAGYEQYF,TGTGCCAGCATAAGGGGACTAGCGGGGTACGAGCAGTACTTC
few,TRBJ1-6,TRBV25-1,TRBD1,CASAGPTSRQGGSYNSPLHF,TGTGCCAGCGCCGGACCTACATCTCGACAGGGAGGTTCCTATAATTCACCCCTCCACTTT
many,TRBJ2-1,TRBV5-1,-,CASSSSSYNEQFF,TGCGCCAGCAGCTCTAGCTCCTACAATGAGCAGTTCTTC
once,TRBJ2-1,TRBV9,TRBD1,CASSVGDREYNEQFF,TGTGCCAGCAGCGTAGGGGACAGGGAGTACAATGAGCAGTTCTTC
many,TRBJ1-4,TRBV20-1,-,CSARDRDKGDEKLFF,TGCAGTGCTAGAGACAGAGACAAGGGAGATGAAAAACTGTTTTTT
many,TRBJ1-6,TRBV30,-,CAWMGRRESDSPLHF,TGTGCCTGGATGGGGAGGCGCGAATCGGATTCACCCCTCCACTTT
many,TRBJ1-1,TRBV20-1,-,CSARDGPRSVAFF,TGCAGTGCTAGAGATGGCCCACGGAGCGTCGCTTTCTTT
-,TRBJ2-6,TRBV25-1,-,CASSTNSGANVLTF,TGTGCCAGCAGCACGAACTCTGGGGCCAACGTCCTGACTTTC
-,TRBJ1-1,TRBV5-1,-,CASSLQDSNTEAFF,TGCGCCAGCAGCTTACAGGACTCGAACACTGAAGCTTTCTTT
-,TRBJ1-6,TRBV11-2,-,CASSLSSTSRIYNSPLHF,TGTGCCAGCAGCTTGAGTAGTACCTCTAGGATCTATAATTCACCCCTCCACTTT
-,TRBJ1-2,TRBV7-6,TRBD1,CASSSQGGGSTRPGNGYTF,TGTGCCAGCAGCTCTCAGGGGGGCGGTAGTACGAGGCCAGGAAATGGCTACACCTTC
many,TRBJ2-7,TRBV19,TRBD1,CASSIVSGGTGGFYEQYF,TGTGCCAGTAGTATAGTGTCGGGAGGGACAGGGGGCTTCTACGAGCAGTACTTC
many,TRBJ2-5,TRBV4-1,-,CASSQVAIETQYF,TGCGCCAGCAGCCAAGTGGCTATAGAGACCCAGTACTTC